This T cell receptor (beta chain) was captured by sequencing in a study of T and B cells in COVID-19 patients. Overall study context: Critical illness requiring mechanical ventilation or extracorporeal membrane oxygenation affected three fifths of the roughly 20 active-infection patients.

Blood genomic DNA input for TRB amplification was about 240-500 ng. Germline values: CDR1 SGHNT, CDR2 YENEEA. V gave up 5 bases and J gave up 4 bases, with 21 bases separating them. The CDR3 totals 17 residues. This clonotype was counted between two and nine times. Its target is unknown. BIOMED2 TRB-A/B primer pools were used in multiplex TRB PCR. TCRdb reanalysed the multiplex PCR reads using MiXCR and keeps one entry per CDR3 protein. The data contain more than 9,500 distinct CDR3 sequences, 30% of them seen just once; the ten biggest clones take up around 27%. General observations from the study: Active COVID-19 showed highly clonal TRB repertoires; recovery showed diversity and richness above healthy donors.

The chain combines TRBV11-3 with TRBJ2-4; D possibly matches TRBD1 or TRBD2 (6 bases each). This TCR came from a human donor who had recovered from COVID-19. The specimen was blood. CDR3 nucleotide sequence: TGTGCCAGCAGCCCCTCCTATTGGGGGGCCACAAAAAACATTCAGTACTTC. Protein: CASSPSYWGATKNIQYF.